This record looks at one T cell receptor (beta chain) sequence and its context. What antigen it recognizes has not been identified. Base-call qualities are not available, and no considerably larger clone is one nucleotide away. This sample is drawn from a study of T cell changes during pregnancy in multiple sclerosis (dated by TCRdb to between 2017 and 2020). Describing the broader study: In women with multiple sclerosis, the researchers looked at how the T cell repertoire shifted as pregnancy progressed.

The library was produced with the immunoSEQ multiplex PCR assay. The immuneACCESS repertoire file appears here via TCRdb, limited to in-frame rearrangements. These files lack a portion of the clones; in checked studies, under half of the deficit traces to unresolved V genes, and the cause of the others is not known. The sample table lists 42,000 or so clones, around 93% of them with a count of one. About 0.37% of the sample goes to the ten largest clones. The TCR was taken from a female donor with multiple sclerosis, enrolled in a pregnancy study. Sample: CD4+ T cells from peripheral blood mononuclear cells, taken after pregnancy.

The CDR3 region: CASSPPQGLNTEAFF. The DNA sequence reads TGTGCCAGCTCACCACCGCAGGGATTGAACACTGAAGCTTTCTTT. The receptor chain draws on TRBV18 and TRBJ1-1; a weak D assignment points to TRBD1 (5 bases agree). The CDR3 starts with the cysteine, ends with the phenylalanine, and has 15 residues. The sequence is cut down to CDR3 DNA, 45 bases in frame from base 1. Relative to germline, V is 0 bases shorter and J is 0 bases shorter, with 8 bases between their ends. The germline V gene supplies CDR1 KGHSH and CDR2 LQKENI.